The clone carrying this T cell receptor beta chain was seen many times. Its antigen is as yet unknown. Exclusion of patients followed from uncontrolled infection, other autoimmune disease, pregnancy or lactation. Out of over 9 ml of fresh peripheral blood came the PBMCs. Trimming stripped 0 bases from V and 9 bases from J, with 9 bases between. Germline CDR1 and CDR2: MDHEN and SYDVKM. The CDR3 runs to 12 residues. The data were obtained in a study of T cells in Graves' hyperthyroidism and ophthalmopathy. Overall study: Peripheral blood was secured at the point of initial diagnosis, before any treatment. Study-wide findings and caveats: Clonotypes that were expanded in thyroid above 0.001 mostly appeared in blood too.

Researchers took RNA transcripts and amplified the TCR beta CDR3 regions from them. RT-PCR in the first round (using the HTBI primer set) targeted the TCR CDR3. TCRdb called the multiplex PCR reads again in MiXCR, with one record for every CDR3 protein. The sample lists under 450,000 distinct CDR3 sequences, roughly 17% occurring once. The specimen sequenced was blood. The chain employs TRBV28 and TRBJ2-7, with D unresolved. The clonotype originates from a woman younger than 45 with Graves' hyperthyroidism that later progressed to Graves' ophthalmopathy. For the CDR3, the DNA is TGTGCCAGCAGTTTATGGCGGAGAGGGCAGTACTTC. This translates into CASSLWRRGQYF.